This is a list of T cell receptor beta chains from one sample in a study of long-term antiretroviral therapy in people with HIV. Generated by immunoSEQ multiplex PCR, the TCRdb table keeps only in-frame clones and is missing some. Of some 19,000 clones in the sample, roughly 80% were seen once. The sample consisted of unsorted PBMCs, taken 0.9 years after starting antiretroviral therapy. The receptors shown here come from a man between 18 and 29 years old with HIV. The CDR3 runs from the conserved cysteine through the conserved F or W. A D gene is named only where the DNA matches it firmly. Not all rows give a size; the values are once, few, many and, for expanded clones, a class.

d_call: .; clone_size: .; v_call: TRBV10-3; j_call: TRBJ2-3; cdr3_aa: CASRDTGTDTQYF; cdr3_nt: TGTGCCTCGCGGGACACAGGCACAGATACGCAGTATTTT
d_call: TRBD1; clone_size: .; v_call: TRBV28; j_call: TRBJ2-1; cdr3_aa: CASSPGQDVPNEQFF; cdr3_nt: TGTGCCAGCAGCCCGGGACAGGACGTCCCCAATGAGCAGTTCTTC
d_call: .; clone_size: .; v_call: TRBV7-8; j_call: TRBJ1-1; cdr3_aa: CASSLRGENTEAFF; cdr3_nt: TGTGCCAGCAGCTTAAGGGGAGAGAACACTGAAGCTTTCTTT
d_call: TRBD2; clone_size: .; v_call: TRBV6-6; j_call: TRBJ2-5; cdr3_aa: CASSYGRVQETQYF; cdr3_nt: TGTGCCAGCAGTTACGGGAGGGTTCAAGAGACCCAGTACTTC
d_call: .; clone_size: .; v_call: TRBV11-3; j_call: TRBJ2-2; cdr3_aa: CASSGYGGLNTGELFF; cdr3_nt: TGTGCCAGCAGCGGTTACGGGGGGCTCAACACCGGGGAGCTGTTTTTT
d_call: .; clone_size: .; v_call: TRBV6-1; j_call: TRBJ1-5; cdr3_aa: CASKYRVFGQPQHF; cdr3_nt: TGTGCCAGCAAGTACAGGGTATTCGGTCAGCCCCAGCATTTT
d_call: .; clone_size: .; v_call: TRBV12-2; j_call: TRBJ1-1; cdr3_aa: CASRLVYRALTHEAFF; cdr3_nt: TGTGCAAGTCGCTTAGTGTACCGAGCGTTAACCCATGAAGCTTTCTTT
d_call: .; clone_size: few; v_call: TRBV11-2; j_call: TRBJ1-5; cdr3_aa: CASSPPQHF; cdr3_nt: TGTGCCAGCAGCCCGCCCCAGCATTTT
d_call: TRBD1; clone_size: .; v_call: TRBV7-9; j_call: TRBJ2-1; cdr3_aa: CASSDKTGGHEQFF; cdr3_nt: TGTGCCAGCAGCGATAAGACAGGGGGACATGAGCAGTTCTTC
d_call: .; clone_size: .; v_call: TRBV10-3; j_call: TRBJ1-2; cdr3_aa: CAISGPGGGLEYGYTF; cdr3_nt: TGTGCCATCAGTGGGCCTGGAGGGGGGCTTGAGTATGGCTACACCTTC
d_call: .; clone_size: .; v_call: TRBV5-5; j_call: TRBJ1-5; cdr3_aa: CASSQGGNQPQHF; cdr3_nt: TGTGCCAGCAGCCAAGGGGGCAATCAGCCCCAGCATTTT
d_call: TRBD1; clone_size: .; v_call: TRBV28; j_call: TRBJ1-5; cdr3_aa: CASSLYESGQGLLGNQPQHF; cdr3_nt: TGTGCCAGCAGTTTGTATGAGAGCGGACAGGGTCTCCTCGGCAATCAGCCCCAGCATTTT
d_call: .; clone_size: .; v_call: TRBV4-1; j_call: TRBJ1-3; cdr3_aa: CASSQDLSWNHKPNTIYF; cdr3_nt: TGCGCCAGCAGCCAAGATCTCTCGTGGAATCATAAACCGAACACCATATATTTT
d_call: .; clone_size: .; v_call: TRBV5-1; j_call: TRBJ1-2; cdr3_aa: CASSLEGSSFASSDYTF; cdr3_nt: TGCGCCAGCAGCTTGGAGGGGTCCTCCTTCGCTTCGAGCGACTACACCTTC
d_call: .; clone_size: .; v_call: TRBV27; j_call: TRBJ2-5; cdr3_aa: CASSLGHQETQYF; cdr3_nt: TGTGCCAGCAGTTTAGGACACCAAGAGACCCAGTACTTC
d_call: .; clone_size: .; v_call: TRBV6-1; j_call: TRBJ1-5; cdr3_aa: CASRPGLRNQPQHF; cdr3_nt: TGTGCCAGCAGGCCGGGACTTAGGAATCAGCCCCAGCATTTT
d_call: TRBD1; clone_size: .; v_call: TRBV4-1; j_call: TRBJ2-5; cdr3_aa: CASSPLQGLLLKTQYF; cdr3_nt: TGCGCCAGCAGCCCGCTACAGGGGCTCCTATTAAAGACCCAGTACTTC
d_call: TRBD1; clone_size: once; v_call: TRBV7-9; j_call: TRBJ2-1; cdr3_aa: CASSPGTGGINNEQFF; cdr3_nt: TGTGCCAGCAGCCCCGGGACAGGGGGTATCAACAATGAGCAGTTCTTC
d_call: .; clone_size: .; v_call: TRBV27; j_call: TRBJ1-1; cdr3_aa: CASSLYPPGLAEAFF; cdr3_nt: TGTGCCAGCAGTTTATATCCGCCGGGGTTAGCTGAAGCTTTCTTT
d_call: .; clone_size: .; v_call: TRBV28; j_call: TRBJ1-4; cdr3_aa: CASRPFSVSNEKLFF; cdr3_nt: TGTGCCAGCAGGCCCTTCAGCGTTAGTAATGAAAAACTGTTTTTT
d_call: .; clone_size: .; v_call: TRBV27; j_call: TRBJ2-1; cdr3_aa: CASRHGGPVYNEQFF; cdr3_nt: TGTGCCAGCAGACACGGGGGGCCCGTCTACAATGAGCAGTTCTTC
d_call: .; clone_size: .; v_call: TRBV7-9; j_call: TRBJ1-1; cdr3_aa: CASRLDSSGTEAFF; cdr3_nt: TGTGCCAGCAGACTGGACAGTTCGGGCACTGAAGCTTTCTTT
d_call: .; clone_size: .; v_call: TRBV7-9; j_call: TRBJ2-1; cdr3_aa: CASSLLNRYNEQFF; cdr3_nt: TGTGCCAGCAGCTTATTAAACAGGTACAATGAGCAGTTCTTC
d_call: .; clone_size: .; v_call: TRBV27; j_call: TRBJ2-1; cdr3_aa: CASSFGGEQFF; cdr3_nt: TGTGCCAGCAGTTTTGGGGGTGAGCAGTTCTTC
d_call: .; clone_size: .; v_call: TRBV9; j_call: TRBJ2-1; cdr3_aa: CASSVQGGEQFF; cdr3_nt: TGTGCCAGCAGCGTCCAGGGCGGCGAGCAGTTCTTC
d_call: TRBD1; clone_size: .; v_call: TRBV6-5; j_call: TRBJ2-1; cdr3_aa: CASSYGTGNEQFF; cdr3_nt: TGTGCCAGCAGTTACGGGACAGGCAATGAGCAGTTCTTC
d_call: .; clone_size: .; v_call: TRBV5-1; j_call: TRBJ2-1; cdr3_aa: CASTLQGSYNEQFF; cdr3_nt: TGCGCCAGCACCTTACAGGGTTCCTACAATGAGCAGTTCTTC
d_call: TRBD2; clone_size: once; v_call: TRBV2; j_call: TRBJ2-1; cdr3_aa: CASSRDGLAGFNEQFF; cdr3_nt: TGTGCCAGCAGCCGAGACGGACTAGCGGGGTTCAATGAGCAGTTCTTC
d_call: .; clone_size: .; v_call: TRBV7-3; j_call: TRBJ2-2; cdr3_aa: CASSPSEAGELFF; cdr3_nt: TGTGCCAGCAGCCCATCGGAGGCCGGGGAGCTGTTTTTT
d_call: TRBD1; clone_size: .; v_call: TRBV19; j_call: TRBJ1-5; cdr3_aa: CASSSGQGNQPQHF; cdr3_nt: TGTGCCAGTAGCTCGGGACAGGGGAATCAGCCCCAGCATTTT
d_call: TRBD2; clone_size: once; v_call: TRBV30; j_call: TRBJ2-3; cdr3_aa: CAWTTGGGSTDTQYF; cdr3_nt: TGTGCCTGGACCACCGGGGGGGGTAGCACAGATACGCAGTATTTT
d_call: TRBD1; clone_size: .; v_call: TRBV7-8; j_call: TRBJ1-2; cdr3_aa: CASSPDRGRTYGYTF; cdr3_nt: TGTGCCAGCAGCCCTGACAGGGGGCGGACCTATGGCTACACCTTC
d_call: .; clone_size: once; v_call: TRBV9; j_call: TRBJ2-5; cdr3_aa: CASSYPGQETQYF; cdr3_nt: TGTGCCAGCAGCTACCCGGGTCAAGAGACCCAGTACTTC
d_call: .; clone_size: .; v_call: TRBV13; j_call: TRBJ1-2; cdr3_aa: CASSSRGSFYGYTF; cdr3_nt: TGTGCCAGCAGCTCCAGGGGTAGTTTCTATGGCTACACCTTC
d_call: .; clone_size: .; v_call: TRBV18; j_call: TRBJ2-2; cdr3_aa: CASSPGPKTGELFF; cdr3_nt: TGTGCCAGCTCACCGGGACCTAAGACCGGGGAGCTGTTTTTT
d_call: .; clone_size: few; v_call: TRBV7-9; j_call: TRBJ1-5; cdr3_aa: CASSLAPTNHSNQPQHF; cdr3_nt: TGTGCCAGCAGCTTAGCACCGACAAACCATAGCAATCAGCCCCAGCATTTT
d_call: .; clone_size: .; v_call: TRBV2; j_call: TRBJ1-1; cdr3_aa: CASGWRGRNTEAFF; cdr3_nt: TGTGCCAGCGGGTGGCGAGGGAGAAACACTGAAGCTTTCTTT
d_call: TRBD1; clone_size: once; v_call: TRBV29-1; j_call: TRBJ2-5; cdr3_aa: CSGNRGSGETQYF; cdr3_nt: TGCAGCGGAAACAGGGGCTCGGGTGAGACCCAGTACTTC
d_call: .; clone_size: .; v_call: TRBV7-2; j_call: TRBJ1-6; cdr3_aa: CASSLMAGDSPLHF; cdr3_nt: TGTGCCAGCAGCTTAATGGCAGGGGATTCACCCCTCCACTTT
d_call: .; clone_size: .; v_call: TRBV11-2; j_call: TRBJ2-2; cdr3_aa: CASSLPGGPLAGELFF; cdr3_nt: TGTGCCAGCAGCCTTCCCGGGGGCCCTTTAGCCGGGGAGCTGTTTTTT
d_call: .; clone_size: .; v_call: TRBV6-6; j_call: TRBJ1-2; cdr3_aa: CASRVGNYGYTF; cdr3_nt: TGTGCCAGCAGGGTAGGGAACTATGGCTACACCTTC
d_call: TRBD1; clone_size: once; v_call: TRBV6-1; j_call: TRBJ1-5; cdr3_aa: CASSDGTGAQPQHF; cdr3_nt: TGTGCCAGCAGTGATGGGACAGGGGCTCAGCCCCAGCATTTT
d_call: .; clone_size: .; v_call: TRBV2; j_call: TRBJ1-2; cdr3_aa: CASTSSGGDYGYTF; cdr3_nt: TGTGCCAGCACCTCTTCGGGGGGAGACTATGGCTACACCTTC
d_call: .; clone_size: .; v_call: TRBV13; j_call: TRBJ2-5; cdr3_aa: CASSLSRYDGETQYF; cdr3_nt: TGTGCCAGCAGCCTATCTCGCTATGATGGAGAGACCCAGTACTTC
d_call: .; clone_size: .; v_call: TRBV28; j_call: TRBJ1-2; cdr3_aa: CASTGGGPYYGYTF; cdr3_nt: TGTGCCAGCACCGGGGGGGGGCCCTACTATGGCTACACCTTC
d_call: .; clone_size: .; v_call: TRBV9; j_call: TRBJ1-4; cdr3_aa: CASSVEGSPATNEKLFF; cdr3_nt: TGTGCCAGCAGCGTAGAGGGGTCTCCCGCAACTAATGAAAAACTGTTTTTT
d_call: .; clone_size: .; v_call: TRBV5-1; j_call: TRBJ1-2; cdr3_aa: CASSLGAYGYTF; cdr3_nt: TGCGCCAGCAGCTTGGGGGCTTATGGCTACACCTTC
d_call: TRBD1; clone_size: once; v_call: TRBV6-1; j_call: TRBJ2-3; cdr3_aa: CAIQGFGTDTQYF; cdr3_nt: TGTGCCATACAGGGGTTTGGCACAGATACGCAGTATTTT
d_call: TRBD1; clone_size: once; v_call: TRBV5-1; j_call: TRBJ2-2; cdr3_aa: CASSLGTGAGELFF; cdr3_nt: TGCGCCAGCAGCTTGGGGACAGGGGCCGGGGAGCTGTTTTTT
d_call: TRBD2; clone_size: once; v_call: TRBV6-4; j_call: TRBJ2-3; cdr3_aa: CASSFSGSTDTQYF; cdr3_nt: TGTGCCAGCAGCTTTAGCGGGAGCACAGATACGCAGTATTTT
d_call: .; clone_size: few; v_call: TRBV19; j_call: TRBJ1-6; cdr3_aa: CASRTPPSDSPLHF; cdr3_nt: TGTGCCAGTAGGACTCCACCGTCGGATTCACCCCTCCACTTT
d_call: .; clone_size: .; v_call: TRBV5-5; j_call: TRBJ2-1; cdr3_aa: CASSLAPLQEQFF; cdr3_nt: TGTGCCAGCAGCTTGGCCCCCTTGCAAGAGCAGTTCTTC
d_call: .; clone_size: .; v_call: TRBV6-5; j_call: TRBJ1-3; cdr3_aa: CASSSAGNTIYF; cdr3_nt: TGTGCCAGCAGTTCCGCTGGAAACACCATATATTTT
d_call: .; clone_size: once; v_call: TRBV12-5; j_call: TRBJ2-5; cdr3_aa: CASGPDINQLETQYF; cdr3_nt: TGTGCTAGTGGACCAGACATAAACCAGCTTGAGACCCAGTACTTC
d_call: TRBD2; clone_size: .; v_call: TRBV28; j_call: TRBJ2-5; cdr3_aa: CASFGGGEETQYF; cdr3_nt: TGTGCCAGCTTTGGCGGGGGGGAAGAGACCCAGTACTTC
d_call: .; clone_size: .; v_call: TRBV10-1; j_call: TRBJ2-3; cdr3_aa: CASSAGTADTDTQYF; cdr3_nt: TGCGCCAGCAGCGCCGGGACGGCCGACACAGATACGCAGTATTTT
d_call: TRBD1; clone_size: few; v_call: TRBV5-1; j_call: TRBJ2-2; cdr3_aa: CASSTGQGAGELFF; cdr3_nt: TGCGCCAGCAGCACCGGACAGGGCGCCGGGGAGCTGTTTTTT